This entry describes one T cell receptor (beta chain). Its antigen is as yet unknown. Specified time point: week 35, safety follow-up. With topical imiquimod, each dose of the vaccine consisted of 300 ug of mutant IDH1 20-mer peptide. TCRdb's table, derived via immunoSEQ multiplex PCR, lists solely in-frame clones and lacks some. The sample consists of 40,000 to 45,000 clones, about 76% of them appearing once. This sample was taken from a study of a mutant IDH1 vaccine in newly diagnosed glioma. Study-wide context: The start of vaccination came 4-6 weeks after radiotherapy alone, or with temozolomide cycles. Most patients had radiochemotherapy with temozolomide before enrollment; others had one alone.

This sequence originates from a woman aged 40 to 50 with glioma. Some clones in this sample may be carry-over from other donors' samples. Specimen: PBMCs, collected from a glioma patient whose treatment included an IDH1 peptide vaccine.

CDR3 amino acids: CASSQGLAESYEQYF. The DNA of the CDR3 is TGTGCCAGCAGCCAGGGACTAGCGGAGTCCTACGAGCAGTACTTC. The chain employs TRBV11-1 and TRBJ2-7, with 11 positions matching TRBD2. V lost 5 bases to trimming and J lost 1 base; unmatched junction nucleotides: 4. The germline gives CDR1 SGHAT, CDR2 FQDESV (reference sequence). The CDR3 contains 15 residues.